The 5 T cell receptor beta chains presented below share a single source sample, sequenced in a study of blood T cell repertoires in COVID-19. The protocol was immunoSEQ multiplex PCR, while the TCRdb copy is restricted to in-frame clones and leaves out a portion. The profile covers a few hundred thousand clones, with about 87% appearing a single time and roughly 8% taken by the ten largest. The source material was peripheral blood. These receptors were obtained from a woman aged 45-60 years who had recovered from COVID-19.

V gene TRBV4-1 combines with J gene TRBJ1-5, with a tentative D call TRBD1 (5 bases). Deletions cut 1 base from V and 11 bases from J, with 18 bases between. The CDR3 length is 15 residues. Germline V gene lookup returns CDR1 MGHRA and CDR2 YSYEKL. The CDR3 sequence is CASSQGQGEGRTQHF. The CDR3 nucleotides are TGCGCCAGCAGCCAAGGGCAAGGGGAGGGGAGGACCCAGCATTTT.

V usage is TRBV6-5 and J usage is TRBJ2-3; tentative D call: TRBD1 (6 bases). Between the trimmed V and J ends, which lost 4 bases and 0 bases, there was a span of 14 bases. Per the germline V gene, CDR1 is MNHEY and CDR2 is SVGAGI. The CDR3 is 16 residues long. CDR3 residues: CASSSGQSSSTDTQYF. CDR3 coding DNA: TGTGCCAGCAGTTCCGGACAGTCTTCTAGCACAGATACGCAGTATTTT.

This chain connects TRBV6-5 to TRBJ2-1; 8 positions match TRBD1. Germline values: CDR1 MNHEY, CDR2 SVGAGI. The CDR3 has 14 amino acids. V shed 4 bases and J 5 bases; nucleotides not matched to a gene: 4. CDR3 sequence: CASSSWTGNNEQFF. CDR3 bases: TGTGCCAGCAGTTCCTGGACAGGGAACAATGAGCAGTTCTTC.

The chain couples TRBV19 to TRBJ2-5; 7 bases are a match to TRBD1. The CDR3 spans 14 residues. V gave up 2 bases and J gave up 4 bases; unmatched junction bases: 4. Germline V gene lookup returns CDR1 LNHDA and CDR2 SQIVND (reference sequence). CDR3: CASSITGVGETQYF. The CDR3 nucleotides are TGTGCCAGTAGTATAACAGGGGTGGGAGAGACCCAGTACTTC.

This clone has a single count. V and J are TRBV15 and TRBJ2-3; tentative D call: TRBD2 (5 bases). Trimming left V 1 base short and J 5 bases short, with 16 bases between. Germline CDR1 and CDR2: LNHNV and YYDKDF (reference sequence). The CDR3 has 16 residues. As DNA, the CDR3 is TGTGCCACCAGCAGAGCTACTATCCTAGCTGAAGATACGCAGTATTTT. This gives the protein CATSRATILAEDTQYF. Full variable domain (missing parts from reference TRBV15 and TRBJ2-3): DAMVIQNPRYQVTQFGKPVTLSCSQTLNHNVMYWYQQKSSQAPKLLFHYYDKDFNNEADTPDNFQSRRPNTSFCFLDIRSPGLGDTAMYLCATSRATILAEDTQYFGPGTRLTVL.